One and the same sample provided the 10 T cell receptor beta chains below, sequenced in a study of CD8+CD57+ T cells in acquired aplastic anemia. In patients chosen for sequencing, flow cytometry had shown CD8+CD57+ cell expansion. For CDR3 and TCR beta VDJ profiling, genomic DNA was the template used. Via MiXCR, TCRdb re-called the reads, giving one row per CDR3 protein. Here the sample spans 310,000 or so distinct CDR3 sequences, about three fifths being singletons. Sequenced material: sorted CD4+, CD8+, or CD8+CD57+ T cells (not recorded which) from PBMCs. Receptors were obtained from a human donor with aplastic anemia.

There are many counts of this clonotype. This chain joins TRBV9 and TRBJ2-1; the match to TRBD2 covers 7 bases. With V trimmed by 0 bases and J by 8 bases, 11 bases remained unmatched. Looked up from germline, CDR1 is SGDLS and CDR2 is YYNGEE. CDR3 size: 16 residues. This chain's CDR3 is CASSVASGRASDEQFF. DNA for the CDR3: TGTGCCAGCAGCGTAGCTAGTGGGAGGGCCTCAGATGAGCAGTTCTTC.

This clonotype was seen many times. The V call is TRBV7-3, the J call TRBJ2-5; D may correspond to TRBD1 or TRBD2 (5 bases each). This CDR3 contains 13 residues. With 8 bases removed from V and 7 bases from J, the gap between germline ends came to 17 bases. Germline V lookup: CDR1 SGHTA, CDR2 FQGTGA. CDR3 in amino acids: CASADRGAGTQYF. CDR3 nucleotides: TGTGCCAGCGCTGACAGAGGGGCGGGGACCCAGTACTTC. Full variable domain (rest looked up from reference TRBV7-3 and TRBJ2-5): GAGVSQTPSNKVTEKGKYVELRCDPISGHTALYWYRQSLGQGPEFLIYFQGTGAADDSGLPNDRFFAVRPEGSVSTLKIQRTERGDSAVYLCASADRGAGTQYFGPGTRLLVL.

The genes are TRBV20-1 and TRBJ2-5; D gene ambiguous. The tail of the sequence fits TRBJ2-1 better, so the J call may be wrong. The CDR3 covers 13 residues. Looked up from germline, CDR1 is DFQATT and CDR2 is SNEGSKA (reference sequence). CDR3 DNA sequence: TGCAGTGCTAGAGATAAGGACTACAATGAGCAGTTCTTC. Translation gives CSARDKDYNEQFF.

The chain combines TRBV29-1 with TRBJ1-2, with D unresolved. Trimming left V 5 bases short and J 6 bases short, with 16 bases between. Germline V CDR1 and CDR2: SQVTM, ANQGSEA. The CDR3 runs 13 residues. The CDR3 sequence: CSVLESSTDGYTF. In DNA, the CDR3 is TGCAGCGTTCTTGAAAGTTCAACGGATGGCTACACCTTC.

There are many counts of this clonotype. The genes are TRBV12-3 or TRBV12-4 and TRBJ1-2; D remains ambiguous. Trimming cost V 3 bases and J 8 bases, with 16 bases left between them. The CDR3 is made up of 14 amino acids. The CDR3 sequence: CASSLVIPTGGYTF. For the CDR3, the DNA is TGTGCCAGCAGTTTGGTGATACCGACGGGGGGCTACACCTTC.

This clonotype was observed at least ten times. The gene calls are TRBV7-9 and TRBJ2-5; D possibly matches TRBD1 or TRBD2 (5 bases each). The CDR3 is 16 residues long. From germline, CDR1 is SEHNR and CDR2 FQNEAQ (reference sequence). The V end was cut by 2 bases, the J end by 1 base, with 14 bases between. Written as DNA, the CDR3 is TGTGCCAGCAGCTTACGGGATAGGGGCTTCCAAGAGACCCAGTACTTC. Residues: CASSLRDRGFQETQYF.

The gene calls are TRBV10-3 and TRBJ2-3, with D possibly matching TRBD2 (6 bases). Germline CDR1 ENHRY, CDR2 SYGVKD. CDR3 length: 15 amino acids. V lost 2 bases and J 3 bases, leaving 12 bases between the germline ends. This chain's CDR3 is CAISEKGTGTDTQYF. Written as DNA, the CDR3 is TGTGCCATCAGTGAGAAGGGGACTGGAACAGATACGCAGTATTTT.

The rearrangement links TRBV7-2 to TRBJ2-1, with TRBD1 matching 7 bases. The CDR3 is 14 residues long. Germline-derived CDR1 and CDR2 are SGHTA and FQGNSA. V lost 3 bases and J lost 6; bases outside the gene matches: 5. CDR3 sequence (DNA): TGTGCCAGCAGCTTTGGGACAGACCTCAATGAGCAGTTCTTC. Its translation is CASSFGTDLNEQFF.

The CDR3 DNA is TGTGCCAGCAGCTTAAGTCAGGGAGGAAGCAATCAGCCCCAGCATTTT. It is translated as CASSLSQGGSNQPQHF. The chain is built from TRBV7-3 and TRBJ1-5; maybe TRBD1 (5 bases). Between the trimmed V and J ends, which lost 1 base and 1 base, there was a span of 11 bases. The CDR3 runs 16 residues. Germline lookup yields CDR1 SGHTA and CDR2 FQGTGA.

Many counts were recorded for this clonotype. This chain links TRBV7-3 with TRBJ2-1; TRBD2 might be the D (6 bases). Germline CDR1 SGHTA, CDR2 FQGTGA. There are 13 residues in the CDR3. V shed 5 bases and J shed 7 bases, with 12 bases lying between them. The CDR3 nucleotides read TGTGCCAGCAGCCCCCGGACTACAAATGAGCAGTTCTTC. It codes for CASSPRTTNEQFF.